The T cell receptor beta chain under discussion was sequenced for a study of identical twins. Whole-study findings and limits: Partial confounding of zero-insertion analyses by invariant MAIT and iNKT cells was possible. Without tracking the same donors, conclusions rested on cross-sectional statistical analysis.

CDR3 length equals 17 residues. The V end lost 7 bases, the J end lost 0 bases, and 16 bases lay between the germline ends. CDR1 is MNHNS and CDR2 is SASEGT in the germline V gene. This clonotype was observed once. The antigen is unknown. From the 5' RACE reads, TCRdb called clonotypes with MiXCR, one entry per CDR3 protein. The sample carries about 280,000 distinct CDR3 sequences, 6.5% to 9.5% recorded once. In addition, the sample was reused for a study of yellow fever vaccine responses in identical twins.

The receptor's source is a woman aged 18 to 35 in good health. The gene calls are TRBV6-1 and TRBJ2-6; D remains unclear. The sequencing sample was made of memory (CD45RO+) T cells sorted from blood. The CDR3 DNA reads TGTGCCAGCACTAAACAAAATGAGCTCTCTGGGGCCAACGTCCTGACTTTC. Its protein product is CASTKQNELSGANVLTF.